These T cell receptor beta chains were read from a single sample in a study of cytomegalovirus exposure and HLA in healthy donors. TCRdb's copy holds only in-frame clones and misses some; the assay was immunoSEQ multiplex PCR. The table lists 84,000 or so clones, roughly four fifths of them singletons. The sample was PBMCs. The receptors come from a human donor in good health. The CDR3 runs from the conserved cysteine through the conserved F or W. The D gene is left open where the match is weak. Size tells how often a clone was seen (once, few, many) or the class of an expanded clone, and some rows leave it out.

J gene: TRBJ1-2
clone size: once
D gene: TRBD1
V gene: TRBV7-2
CDR3 protein: CASSSAGTGNYGYTF
CDR3 DNA: TGTGCCAGCAGCTCCGCCGGGACAGGGAACTATGGCTACACCTTC

J gene: TRBJ1-1
clone size: few
D gene: .
V gene: TRBV19
CDR3 protein: CATRTRQDREAFF
CDR3 DNA: TGTGCCACCAGGACCCGACAGGACCGAGAAGCTTTCTTT

J gene: TRBJ1-4
clone size: .
D gene: TRBD1
V gene: TRBV5-1
CDR3 protein: CASSLEMTGAGEKLFF
CDR3 DNA: TGCGCCAGCAGCTTGGAAATGACAGGGGCCGGTGAAAAACTGTTTTTT

J gene: TRBJ2-5
clone size: .
D gene: TRBD1
V gene: TRBV6-5
CDR3 protein: CASSYSWTGSATQYF
CDR3 DNA: TGTGCCAGCAGTTACTCATGGACAGGGTCGGCGACCCAGTACTTC

J gene: TRBJ2-1
clone size: .
D gene: TRBD2
V gene: TRBV7-9
CDR3 protein: CASSDSGVGDEQFF
CDR3 DNA: TGTGCCAGCAGCGATAGCGGGGTAGGTGATGAGCAGTTCTTC

J gene: TRBJ2-3
clone size: .
D gene: .
V gene: TRBV20-1
CDR3 protein: CSAYTDTQYF
CDR3 DNA: TGCAGTGCTTATACAGATACGCAGTATTTT

J gene: TRBJ2-1
clone size: .
D gene: TRBD2
V gene: TRBV6-6
CDR3 protein: CASTGGAGGSYNEQFF
CDR3 DNA: TGTGCCAGCACCGGGGGGGCGGGGGGATCCTACAATGAGCAGTTCTTC

J gene: TRBJ1-1
clone size: .
D gene: .
V gene: TRBV19
CDR3 protein: CASKVRAVEAEAFF
CDR3 DNA: TGTGCCAGTAAGGTCAGGGCGGTCGAGGCTGAAGCTTTCTTT

J gene: TRBJ2-2
clone size: .
D gene: .
V gene: TRBV9
CDR3 protein: CASSALTSGTGELFF
CDR3 DNA: TGTGCCAGCAGCGCCTTGACTAGTGGCACCGGGGAGCTGTTTTTT

J gene: TRBJ2-7
clone size: medium-sized
D gene: .
V gene: TRBV2
CDR3 protein: CASSVGQAYEQYF
CDR3 DNA: TGTGCCAGCAGTGTGGGGCAGGCCTACGAGCAGTACTTC

J gene: TRBJ1-5
clone size: .
D gene: TRBD1
V gene: TRBV27
CDR3 protein: CASRETGLSNQPQHF
CDR3 DNA: TGTGCCAGCAGAGAGACAGGGCTTAGCAATCAGCCCCAGCATTTT